This TCR beta chain was identified during a study of blood T cell repertoires in COVID-19. The overall study: COVID-19 samples from acute and convalescent phases originated in the United States, Italy and Spain. Nucleic acid was either cDNA or gDNA, and it came from T cells, B-cell-depleted T cells, or PBMCs.

The CDR3 runs 14 residues. The germline V gene encodes CDR1 SEHNR and CDR2 FQNEAQ (reference sequence). Trimming at V came to 6 bases and at J to 1 base, leaving 2 bases not matched to a gene. Original analysis: Amplification of reference gene primers was used by the study to estimate nucleated cell counts. Method: immunoSEQ multiplex PCR; TCRdb's copy keeps in-frame clones and lacks some. That table gives V, J and clone size, and the DNA gave D and trimming. The table has around 150,000 clones, approximately 90% seen once. Sample: peripheral blood. The sequence was collected from an older woman with COVID-19, enrolled during active disease. The rearrangement links TRBV7-9 to TRBJ1-1; 10 bases match TRBD1. Here the CDR3 DNA reads TGTGCCAGCAGTCGGACAGGGGGGAACACTGAAGCTTTCTTT. Translated: CASSRTGGNTEAFF.